The 18 T cell receptor beta chains below come from one sample, sequenced in a study of blood T cell repertoires in COVID-19. Profiled with immunoSEQ multiplex PCR; TCRdb holds only in-frame clones, not every one. The data contain roughly 440,000 clones, approximately 90% of them singletons. Sample: peripheral blood. All receptors come from a woman between 50 and 59 years old with COVID-19, enrolled during active disease.

The J gene is TRBJ1-1, the V gene TRBV6-5, with D possibly matching TRBD1 (5 bases). V lost 6 bases, J lost 1 base, and 12 bases lay in between. This CDR3 is 14 amino acids long. Germline V lookup: CDR1 MNHEY, CDR2 SVGAGI. The CDR3 loop is CASRYLQANTEAFF. CDR3 DNA: TGTGCCAGCAGATACCTACAGGCGAACACTGAAGCTTTCTTT.

The chain couples TRBV2 to TRBJ2-5; 8 nucleotides align to TRBD1. This CDR3 comprises 16 residues. CDR1 and CDR2 from the germline V gene are SNHLY and FYNNEI. The ends lost 4 bases at V and 5 bases at J; junction bases unmatched: 12. CDR3 sequence (DNA): TGTGCCAGCAGTGTGAGGACAGGGTATCAGGGGGAGACCCAGTACTTC. Amino acids: CASSVRTGYQGETQYF.

This chain links TRBV19 with TRBJ2-1, with 13 bases fitting TRBD2. The CDR3 loop spans 15 amino acids. The J segment lost 9 bases and the V segment lost 6 bases, leaving 8 bases of the junction unmatched. Looked up from germline, CDR1 is LNHDA and CDR2 is SQIVND (reference sequence). The CDR3 sequence: CASSRTSGGGVEQFF. The CDR3 nucleotides are TGTGCCAGTAGCCGAACTAGCGGGGGGGGTGTTGAGCAGTTCTTC. The whole variable domain, filled in from reference TRBV19 and TRBJ2-1, reads DGGITQSPKYLFRKEGQNVTLSCEQNLNHDAMYWYRQDPGQGLRLIYYSQIVNDFQKGDIAEGYSVSREKKESFPLTVTSAQKNPTAFYLCASSRTSGGGVEQFFGPGTRLTVL.

The gene calls are TRBV10-3 and TRBJ2-7, with TRBD1 identical over 8 bases. Germline V gives CDR1 ENHRY, CDR2 SYGVKD. The ends lost 6 bases at V and 4 bases at J; junction bases unmatched: 11. The CDR3 runs 15 residues. The CDR3 DNA reads as TGTGCCATCAGAGAGGTCTCCAGGGGGCGGTACGAGCAGTACTTC. Protein: CAIREVSRGRYEQYF.

The V gene is TRBV6-5, the J gene TRBJ1-5; TRBD1 might be the D (6 bases). Deletions cut 6 bases from V and 4 bases from J, with 13 bases between. Germline V lookup: CDR1 MNHEY, CDR2 SVGAGI. The CDR3 is 14 amino acids. This CDR3 reads CASRSGTLNQPQHF. CDR3 DNA: TGTGCCAGCAGGTCCGGGACATTGAATCAGCCCCAGCATTTT.

The gene calls are TRBV25-1 and TRBJ1-1; TRBD1 aligns across 9 bases. J gave up 4 bases and V 6 bases, and 6 bases lay outside the gene matches. CDR3 size: 14 residues. Germline V gene lookup returns CDR1 MGHDK and CDR2 SYGVNS. The CDR3 protein is CASSRQGEATEAFF. As DNA, the CDR3 is TGTGCCAGCAGCCGACAGGGGGAGGCCACTGAAGCTTTCTTT.

The chain uses TRBV29-1 and TRBJ2-7; no firm D call. The CDR3 spans 12 residues. V was clipped by 4 bases and J by 4 bases, with 11 bases between them. Germline V gene data show CDR1 as SQVTM and CDR2 as ANQGSEA. Here the CDR3 DNA reads TGCAGCGTTGCTAGAGACCAATACGAGCAGTACTTC. Translating it yields CSVARDQYEQYF.

The chain is built from TRBV5-6 and TRBJ2-7; maybe TRBD1 (5 bases). V lost 4 bases, J lost 0 bases, and 8 bases lay in between. CDR3 size: 13 residues. Germline CDR1 is SGHDT and CDR2 is YYEEEE. CDR3 in amino acids: CASSQGLSYEQYF. The CDR3 DNA sequence: TGTGCCAGCAGCCAGGGCCTCTCCTACGAGCAGTACTTC.

This chain uses TRBV11-2 with TRBJ2-3, with TRBD1 matching over 8 bases. Germline V gene sequence: CDR1 SGHAT, CDR2 FQNNGV. The CDR3 loop spans 17 amino acids. Trimming at V came to 4 bases and at J to 4 bases, leaving 13 bases not matched to a gene. DNA of the CDR3: TGTGCCAGCAGCTCCCGGGACAGGTCCCATAGGGCAGATACGCAGTATTTT. Translated, it gives CASSSRDRSHRADTQYF.

The V gene is TRBV29-1, the J gene TRBJ1-1, with D perhaps matching TRBD1 (6 bases). Between the trimmed V and J ends, which lost 3 bases and 0 bases, there was a span of 11 bases. CDR1 SQVTM and CDR2 ANQGSEA come from the germline V gene. The CDR3 has 14 amino acids. The CDR3 spells CSVDRGQMNTEAFF. DNA of the CDR3: TGCAGCGTTGACAGGGGTCAAATGAACACTGAAGCTTTCTTT.

The J gene is TRBJ1-5, the V gene TRBV5-1; possible D gene TRBD1, 5 bases. Looked up from germline, CDR1 is SGHRS and CDR2 is YFSETQ. The germline V and J ends were trimmed by 0 bases and 5 bases, with 12 bases remaining between them. CDR3 size: 15 residues. The chain's CDR3 is CASSLGGGDHQPQHF. The CDR3 DNA is TGCGCCAGCAGCTTGGGCGGGGGGGACCATCAGCCCCAGCATTTT.

The V and J genes are TRBV5-6 and TRBJ1-2; a possible D gene is TRBD1 (5 bases). Germline values: CDR1 SGHDT, CDR2 YYEEEE. With 6 bases removed from V and 4 bases from J, the gap between germline ends came to 16 bases. This CDR3 comprises 14 residues. CDR3 protein: CASTREGLSYGYTF. The CDR3 region has the DNA TGTGCCAGCACCCGGGAGGGGCTGAGCTATGGCTACACCTTC.

The chain couples TRBV10-1 to TRBJ2-3, with TRBD2 identical over 8 bases. CDR1 WNHNN and CDR2 SYGVQD come from the germline V gene (reference sequence). This CDR3 has 15 amino acids. V shed 6 bases and J 1 base; nucleotides not matched to a gene: 6. CDR3 amino acids: CASSPAAGGTDTQYF. Written as DNA, the CDR3 is TGCGCCAGCAGCCCAGCAGCGGGGGGCACAGATACGCAGTATTTT.

This sequence joins TRBV5-8 and TRBJ2-3; perhaps TRBD2 as D (5 bases). The germline V gene has CDR1 SGHTS and CDR2 YDEGEE. The CDR3 contains 15 residues. V gave up 0 bases and J gave up 0 bases, with 8 bases separating them. CDR3 loop: CASSLEKRSTDTQYF. For the CDR3, the DNA is TGTGCCAGCAGCTTGGAGAAGCGGAGCACAGATACGCAGTATTTT.

CDR3 amino acids: CASSARGGLNSPLHF. Here the CDR3 DNA reads TGTGCCAGCAGCGCCCGGGGAGGGTTAAATTCACCCCTCCACTTT. The chain links TRBV9 to TRBJ1-6, with D uncertain. Trimming took off 3 bases at V and 7 bases at J, with 14 bases between the two ends. CDR1 SGDLS and CDR2 YYNGEE come from the germline V gene. This CDR3 has 15 residues.

The J gene is TRBJ1-4, the V gene TRBV4-1, with D tentatively TRBD1 (6 bases). The V gene's germline CDR1 is MGHRA and CDR2 YSYEKL. Trimming shortened V by 1 base and J by 8 bases, and 14 bases separated the two germline ends. The CDR3 is 15 amino acids. Here the CDR3 reads CASSQGAGDREKLFF. In nucleotides, the CDR3 is TGCGCCAGCAGCCAAGGGGCAGGGGATCGAGAAAAACTGTTTTTT.

This chain uses TRBV28 with TRBJ2-3; 9 nucleotides align to TRBD2. Trimming removed 7 bases from V and 0 bases from J; junction bases left unmatched: 8. The germline V gene encodes CDR1 MDHEN and CDR2 SYDVKM. This CDR3 spans 16 amino acids. The CDR3 region is CASIPAGGASTDTQYF. CDR3 DNA sequence: TGTGCCAGCATACCAGCGGGGGGCGCTAGCACAGATACGCAGTATTTT.

The V call is TRBV4-1, the J call TRBJ1-1; 10 nucleotides match TRBD1. The V gene end was trimmed by 6 bases and the J gene end by 4 bases; junction bases not matched to a gene: 5. The CDR3 covers 14 residues. Germline CDR1 MGHRA, CDR2 YSYEKL. CDR3 in amino acids: CASSKRTGGTEAFF. CDR3 bases: TGCGCCAGCAGTAAACGGACAGGGGGCACTGAAGCTTTCTTT.